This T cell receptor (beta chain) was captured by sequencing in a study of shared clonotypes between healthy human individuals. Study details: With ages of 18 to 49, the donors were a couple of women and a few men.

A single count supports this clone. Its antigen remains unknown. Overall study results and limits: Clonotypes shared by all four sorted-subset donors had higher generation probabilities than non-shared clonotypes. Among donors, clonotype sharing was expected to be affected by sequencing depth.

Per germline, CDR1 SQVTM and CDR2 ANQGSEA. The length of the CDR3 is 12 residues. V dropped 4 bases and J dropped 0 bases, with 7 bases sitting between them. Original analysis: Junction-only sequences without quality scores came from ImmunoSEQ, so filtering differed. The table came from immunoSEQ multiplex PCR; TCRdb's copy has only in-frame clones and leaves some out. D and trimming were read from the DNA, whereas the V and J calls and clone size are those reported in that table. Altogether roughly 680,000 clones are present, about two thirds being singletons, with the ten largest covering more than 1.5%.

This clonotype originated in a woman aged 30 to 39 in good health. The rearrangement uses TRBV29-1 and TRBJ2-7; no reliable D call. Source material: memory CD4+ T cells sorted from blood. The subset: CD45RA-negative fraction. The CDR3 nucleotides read TGCAGCGTTGCCATTAGCTCCTACGAGCAGTACTTC. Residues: CSVAISSYEQYF.